Presented here are 27 T cell receptor beta chains from one specimen sequenced in a study of response to subunit inactivated influenza vaccine. A single record per CDR3 protein comes from TCRdb applying MiXCR to the RT-PCR reads. The data contain 630,000 or so distinct CDR3 sequences, around 16% of them singletons. This specimen was PBMCs from blood, taken about 11 days after vaccination. The receptors come from a man aged 45-65 years who received an inactivated influenza vaccine.

This chain links TRBV5-1 with TRBJ2-5, with D perhaps matching TRBD2 (6 bases). This CDR3 spans 13 amino acids. Germline-derived CDR1 and CDR2 are SGHRS and YFSETQ. Deletions cut 7 bases from V and 4 bases from J, with 14 bases between. CDR3 residues: CASLLEGGETQYF. The CDR3 nucleotides read TGCGCCAGCCTCTTGGAGGGAGGAGAGACCCAGTACTTC.

There are a few counts of this clonotype. Here the CDR3 DNA reads TGTGCCAGCAGCCACGGCCTAGGTGGGACAGCCAGAGGCTACGAGCAGTACTTC. Its translation: CASSHGLGGTARGYEQYF. The genes are TRBV3-1 and TRBJ2-7, with TRBD1 matching over 7 bases. J lost 3 bases, V lost 3 bases, and 17 bases had no gene match. The CDR3 runs 18 residues. Germline-derived CDR1 and CDR2 are LGHDT and YNNKEL (reference sequence).

The gene calls are TRBV20-1 and TRBJ2-5; 9 bases are shared with TRBD2. CDR3 length equals 15 residues. The V gene end was trimmed by 1 base and the J gene end by 5 bases; junction bases not matched to a gene: 8. Germline lookup yields CDR1 DFQATT and CDR2 SNEGSKA (reference sequence). The DNA for the CDR3 is TGCAGTGCTAGAGGGACTAGCGCCTATCGGGAGACCCAGTACTTC. This encodes CSARGTSAYRETQYF.

The chain has TRBV6-1 and TRBJ2-4; 10 bases agree with TRBD2. V shed 3 bases and J 0 bases; nucleotides not matched to a gene: 5. Germline V CDR1 and CDR2: MNHNS, SASEGT. This CDR3 contains 17 residues. The CDR3 reads CASSEISSGGAKNIQYF. As DNA, the CDR3 is TGTGCCAGCAGTGAGATCTCTAGCGGGGGAGCCAAAAACATTCAGTACTTC.

This clonotype was detected ten times or more. The rearrangement links TRBV7-2 to TRBJ1-5; D is ambiguous. Looked up from germline, CDR1 is SGHTA and CDR2 is FQGNSA. Deletions cut 5 bases from V and 5 bases from J, with 16 bases between. The CDR3 covers 15 residues. CDR3 loop: CASSPEKGGYQPQHF. CDR3 in DNA: TGTGCCAGCAGCCCAGAGAAGGGAGGATATCAGCCCCAGCATTTT.

The chain links TRBV23-1 to TRBJ1-5; D ambiguous. TRBV23-1 is an ORF, and what it does is uncertain. Trimming left V 3 bases short and J 11 bases short, with 17 bases between. The CDR3 length is 14 residues. The CDR3 coding sequence is TGCGCCAGCAGTCAGCTGGACCTGGGTACGTCCCAGCATTTT. It translates to CASSQLDLGTSQHF.

The rearrangement joins TRBV3-1 to TRBJ1-1; D might be TRBD1 (6 bases). The V gene's germline CDR1 is LGHDT and CDR2 YNNKEL (reference sequence). This CDR3 region has 14 residues. The V gene lost 2 bases and the J gene lost 4 bases, with 11 bases spanning the gap. CDR3 DNA sequence: TGTGCCAGCAGCCAACACAGGGTAGTCACTGAAGCTTTCTTT. It translates to CASSQHRVVTEAFF. Complete variable domain (other parts from reference TRBV3-1 and TRBJ1-1): DTAVSQTPKYLVTQMGNDKSIKCEQNLGHDTMYWYKQDSKKFLKIMFSYNNKELIINETVPNRFSPKSPDKAHLNLHINSLELGDSAVYFCASSQHRVVTEAFFGQGTRLTVV.

The chain joins TRBV2 to TRBJ2-7; 7 bases are shared with TRBD1. Germline loops: CDR1 SNHLY, CDR2 FYNNEI. Trimming at V came to 6 bases and at J to 3 bases, leaving 11 bases not matched to a gene. CDR3 size: 15 residues. DNA of the CDR3: TGTGCCAGCAGGGTGGGACAGCTCTTATTCTACGAGCAGTACTTC. Translation: CASRVGQLLFYEQYF. Using reference TRBV2 and TRBJ2-7 for the parts outside the CDR3, the full variable domain is EPEVTQTPSHQVTQMGQEVILRCVPISNHLYFYWYRQILGQKVEFLVSFYNNEISEKSEIFDDQFSVERPDGSNFTLKIRSTKLEDSAMYFCASRVGQLLFYEQYFGPGTRLTVT.

A few counts support this clonotype. V is TRBV25-1 and J is TRBJ2-2; the match to TRBD2 covers 10 bases. CDR1 and CDR2 (germline): MGHDK, SYGVNS. The CDR3 has 15 amino acids. The V gene end was trimmed by 6 bases and the J gene end by 1 base; junction bases not matched to a gene: 2. In nucleotides, the CDR3 is TGTGCCAGCAGCGTAGCGGGAGGGAACACCGGGGAGCTGTTTTTT. It specifies CASSVAGGNTGELFF.

This clonotype occurred a few times. The CDR3 region is CASSQEGLFGGVSTEAFF. CDR3 in DNA: TGTGCCAGCAGCCAAGAAGGATTGTTCGGGGGTGTGAGCACTGAAGCTTTCTTT. The chain is built from TRBV3-1 and TRBJ1-1, with a possible D match to TRBD1 (5 bases). This CDR3 spans 18 amino acids. Trimming cost V 0 bases and J 4 bases, with 21 bases left between them. In germline, CDR1 is LGHDT, CDR2 YNNKEL (reference sequence). The entire variable domain, with the rest obtained from reference TRBV3-1 and TRBJ1-1, is as follows: DTAVSQTPKYLVTQMGNDKSIKCEQNLGHDTMYWYKQDSKKFLKIMFSYNNKELIINETVPNRFSPKSPDKAHLNLHINSLELGDSAVYFCASSQEGLFGGVSTEAFFGQGTRLTVV.

The chain is built from TRBV28 and TRBJ1-1; no reliable D call. Germline CDR1 is MDHEN and CDR2 is SYDVKM. V was shortened by 0 bases and J by 10 bases, with 18 bases between the two germline ends. The CDR3 extends over 15 amino acids. The DNA for the CDR3 is TGTGCCAGCAGTTTATGGCCAACGGGGAGATTTGGAGCTTTCTTT. Translated: CASSLWPTGRFGAFF.

The chain joins TRBV2 to TRBJ2-1, with TRBD2 matching over 10 bases. Trimming cost V 5 bases and J 0 bases; bases outside gene matches: 13. Germline values: CDR1 SNHLY, CDR2 FYNNEI. The CDR3 is made up of 19 amino acids. CDR3 protein: CASSRRLAGFFSSYNEQFF. CDR3 nucleotides: TGTGCCAGCAGTCGCCGACTAGCGGGCTTCTTCAGCTCCTACAATGAGCAGTTCTTC.

The table lists this clonotype with a few counts. The chain combines TRBV28 with TRBJ2-3; 7 nucleotides line up with TRBD1. Germline-derived CDR1 and CDR2 are MDHEN and SYDVKM. Trimming removed 3 bases from V and 2 bases from J; junction bases left unmatched: 5. CDR3 length: 15 residues. The CDR3: CASSFGTGVTDTQYF. CDR3 bases: TGTGCCAGCAGTTTTGGTACAGGGGTCACAGATACGCAGTATTTT.

The chain joins TRBV6-6 to TRBJ2-1; D possibly corresponds to TRBD1 (5 bases). The CDR3 runs 13 residues. Trimming took off 5 bases at V and 9 bases at J, with 14 bases between the two ends. Germline CDR1 MNHNY, CDR2 SVGAGI (reference sequence). The CDR3 region has the DNA TGTGCCAGCAGTCTACAGGCCTCCGTTGAGCAGTTCTTC. As protein: CASSLQASVEQFF.

This clonotype was found a few times. V and J are TRBV7-2 and TRBJ2-7; 12 positions agree with TRBD1. The germline V gene encodes CDR1 SGHTA and CDR2 FQGNSA. V lost 7 bases, J lost 9 bases, and 13 bases stayed unmatched. This CDR3 is built from 15 residues. For the CDR3, the DNA is TGTGCCAGCACAACCGGCGGGACAGGGGGCGCCGTGCAGTACTTC. Its translation: CASTTGGTGGAVQYF.

Only a few counts were recorded for this clonotype. The chain combines TRBV4-3 with TRBJ2-1; 9 bases are shared with TRBD2. Germline loops: CDR1 LGHNA, CDR2 YSLEER. Germline trimming cut 1 base from V and 4 bases from J; bases unmatched to any gene: 5. The CDR3 length is 16 residues. CDR3 DNA sequence: TGCGCCAGCAGCCAAGCGGCTAGCGGGACTTACAATGAGCAGTTCTTC. It is translated as CASSQAASGTYNEQFF.

This clonotype was recorded many times. The chain carries TRBV7-9 and TRBJ2-3, with 7 bases that match TRBD2. Germline V gene data show CDR1 as SEHNR and CDR2 as FQNEAQ (reference sequence). This CDR3 spans 16 amino acids. V gave up 3 bases and J gave up 2 bases; unmatched junction bases: 8. For the CDR3, the DNA is TGTGCCAGCAGCTTTGACCCAGCGGGATACACAGATACGCAGTATTTT. It specifies CASSFDPAGYTDTQYF.

CDR3: CASSVRGAGTNYGYTF. The CDR3 DNA reads TGTGCCAGCAGCGTAAGGGGCGCAGGAACTAACTATGGCTACACCTTC. This chain uses TRBV3-1 with TRBJ1-2, with D maybe TRBD1 (5 bases). CDR1 is LGHDT and CDR2 is YNNKEL in the germline V gene (reference sequence). V shed 5 bases and J shed 0 bases, with 16 bases lying between them. This CDR3 comprises 16 residues.

The chain carries TRBV6-6 and TRBJ2-2; 8 nucleotides agree with TRBD1. The CDR3 consists of 13 residues. Per the germline V gene, CDR1 is MNHNY and CDR2 is SVGAGI (reference sequence). V lost 6 bases, J lost 7 bases, and 4 bases stayed unmatched. CDR3 sequence: CASRWTGIGELFF. CDR3 in DNA: TGTGCCAGCAGATGGACAGGGATCGGGGAGCTGTTTTTT.

The rearrangement links TRBV2 to TRBJ2-5; 12 positions match TRBD1. Germline loops: CDR1 SNHLY, CDR2 FYNNEI. Trimming removed 7 bases from V and 4 bases from J; junction bases left unmatched: 7. This CDR3 has 15 residues. The CDR3 loop reads CASKPGQGAGETQYF. DNA of the CDR3: TGTGCCAGCAAACCGGGACAGGGGGCTGGAGAGACCCAGTACTTC.

The chain employs TRBV6-6 and TRBJ2-7, with D possibly being TRBD1 (6 bases). Trimming pared 2 bases from V and 5 bases from J, leaving 10 bases between. This CDR3 spans 13 amino acids. The germline V gene has CDR1 MNHNY and CDR2 SVGAGI (reference sequence). The CDR3 here is CASSYGGGNEQYF. The CDR3 DNA is TGTGCCAGCAGTTACGGGGGCGGAAACGAGCAGTACTTC.

This clonotype was counted only a few times. The genes are TRBV6-1 and TRBJ2-7; the match to TRBD2 covers 11 bases. The CDR3 extends over 15 amino acids. Germline CDR1 reads MNHNS; CDR2 reads SASEGT. V was pared by 6 bases and J by 1 base, with 5 bases of the junction left unmatched. The CDR3 DNA reads as TGTGCCAGCAGCATCGGACTAGCGGGTTCCTACGAGCAGTACTTC. Its protein is CASSIGLAGSYEQYF.

This chain uses TRBV5-1 with TRBJ2-5, with D perhaps being TRBD1 or TRBD2 (5 bases each). This CDR3 is built from 14 residues. The ends were cut back, 4 bases at V and 4 bases at J, with 14 bases in the middle. CDR1 SGHRS and CDR2 YFSETQ come from the germline V gene. CDR3 amino acids: CASSRGRGGETQYF. The DNA of the CDR3 is TGCGCCAGCAGCCGGGGCCGGGGCGGAGAGACCCAGTACTTC. Full variable domain (rest looked up from reference TRBV5-1 and TRBJ2-5): KAGVTQTPRYLIKTRGQQVTLSCSPISGHRSVSWYQQTPGQGLQFLFEYFSETQRNKGNFPGRFSGRQFSNSRSEMNVSTLELGDSALYLCASSRGRGGETQYFGPGTRLLVL.

The rearrangement uses TRBV19 and TRBJ2-4, with D uncertain. Trimming pared 1 base from V and 9 bases from J, leaving 10 bases between. Germline V gives CDR1 LNHDA, CDR2 SQIVND (reference sequence). The CDR3 has 13 amino acids. The CDR3 is CASSIGPEAIQYF. CDR3 sequence (DNA): TGTGCCAGTAGTATAGGTCCAGAGGCCATTCAGTACTTC.

This clonotype was observed a handful of times. The chain has TRBV4-3 and TRBJ1-1, with TRBD1 identical over 11 bases. This CDR3 has 16 residues. Trimming removed 3 bases from V and 0 bases from J; junction bases left unmatched: 3. The germline V gene has CDR1 LGHNA and CDR2 YSLEER. This CDR3 reads CASSQGTGGLNTEAFF. The CDR3 DNA follows: TGCGCCAGCAGCCAGGGGACAGGGGGGTTGAACACTGAAGCTTTCTTT.

The chain uses TRBV5-1 and TRBJ2-7; tentative D call: TRBD2 (5 bases). Germline values: CDR1 SGHRS, CDR2 YFSETQ. The V end lost 1 base, the J end lost 2 bases, and 13 bases lay between the germline ends. The CDR3 length is 15 residues. This CDR3 is CASSLSGRRTYEQYF. The CDR3 bases are TGCGCCAGCAGCTTGTCTGGACGGAGGACCTACGAGCAGTACTTC. Full variable domain (rest looked up from reference TRBV5-1 and TRBJ2-7): KAGVTQTPRYLIKTRGQQVTLSCSPISGHRSVSWYQQTPGQGLQFLFEYFSETQRNKGNFPGRFSGRQFSNSRSEMNVSTLELGDSALYLCASSLSGRRTYEQYFGPGTRLTVT.

The genes are TRBV24-1 and TRBJ2-1; possibly TRBD2 for D (6 bases). From germline, CDR1 is KGHDR and CDR2 SFDVKD. V dropped 7 bases and J dropped 1 base, with 16 bases sitting between them. CDR3 size: 16 residues. The DNA for the CDR3 is TGTGCCACCAGCCCCACGGTAGCGGTATCCTACAATGAGCAGTTCTTC. Translating it yields CATSPTVAVSYNEQFF.